This TCR beta chain was sequenced in a study of blood T cell repertoires in COVID-19. Profiled with immunoSEQ multiplex PCR; TCRdb holds only in-frame clones, not every one. Counted here are 95,000 to 150,000 clones, about 74% occurring once; the ten biggest clones make up roughly 5.5%. The CDR3 is 11 amino acids. Between the trimmed V and J ends, which lost 1 base and 9 bases, there was a span of 4 bases. Germline V lookup: CDR1 SEHNR, CDR2 FQNEAQ (reference sequence). What was sequenced was peripheral blood. The sequence was obtained from a man in his sixties with acute or convalescent COVID-19. The chain has TRBV7-9 and TRBJ2-1; D not certain. The CDR3 reads CASSLGPEQFF. The CDR3 region has the DNA TGTGCCAGCAGCTTAGGGCCTGAGCAGTTCTTC. The full variable domain, its missing parts supplied by reference TRBV7-9 and TRBJ2-1, is DTGVSQNPRHKITKRGQNVTFRCDPISEHNRLYWYRQTLGQGPEFLTYFQNEAQLEKSRLLSDRFSAERPKGSFSTLEIQRTEQGDSAMYLCASSLGPEQFFGPGTRLTVL.